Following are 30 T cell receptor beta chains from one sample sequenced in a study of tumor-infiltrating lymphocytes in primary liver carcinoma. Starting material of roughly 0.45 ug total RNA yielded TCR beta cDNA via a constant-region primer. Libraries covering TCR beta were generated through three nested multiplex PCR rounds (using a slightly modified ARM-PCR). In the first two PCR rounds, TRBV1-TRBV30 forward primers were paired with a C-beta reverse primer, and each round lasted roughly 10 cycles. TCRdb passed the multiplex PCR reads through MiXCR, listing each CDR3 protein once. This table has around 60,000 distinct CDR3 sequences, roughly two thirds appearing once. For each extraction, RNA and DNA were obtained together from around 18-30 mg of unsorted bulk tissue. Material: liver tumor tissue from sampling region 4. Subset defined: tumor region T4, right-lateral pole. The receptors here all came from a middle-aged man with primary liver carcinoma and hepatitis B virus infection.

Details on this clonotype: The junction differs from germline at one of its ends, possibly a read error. CDR3 coding DNA: TGTGCAAGCAGCTTAAGATCCCCATTGGCCTTTGGCTACACCTTC. Protein: CASSLRSPLAFGYTF. The genes are TRBV7-8 and TRBJ1-2; no definite D call. Germline-derived CDR1 and CDR2 are SGHVS and FQNEAQ. The CDR3 runs to 15 residues.

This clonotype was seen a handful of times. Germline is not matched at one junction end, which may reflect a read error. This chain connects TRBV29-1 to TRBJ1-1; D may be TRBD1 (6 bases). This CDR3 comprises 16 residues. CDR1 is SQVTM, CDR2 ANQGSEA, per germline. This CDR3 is CSVEYGGLPLNSEAFF. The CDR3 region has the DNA TGCAGCGTTGAATATGGGGGCCTACCTTTGAACAGTGAAGCTTTCTTT.

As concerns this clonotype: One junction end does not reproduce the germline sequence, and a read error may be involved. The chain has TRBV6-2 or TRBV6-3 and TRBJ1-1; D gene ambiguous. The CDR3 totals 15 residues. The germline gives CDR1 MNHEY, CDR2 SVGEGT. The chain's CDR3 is CASSTPCLWGTEAFF. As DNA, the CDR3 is TGTGCTAGCAGTACCCCCTGCCTGTGGGGCACTGAAGCTTTCTTT.

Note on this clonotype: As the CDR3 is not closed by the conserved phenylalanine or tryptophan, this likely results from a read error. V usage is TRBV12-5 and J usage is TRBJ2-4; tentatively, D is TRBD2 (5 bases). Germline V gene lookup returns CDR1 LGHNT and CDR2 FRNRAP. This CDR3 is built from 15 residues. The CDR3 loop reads CASGLRGLAKNIQYL. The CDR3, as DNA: TGTGCCAGTGGTTTAAGAGGGTTAGCCAAAAACATTCAGTACTTA.

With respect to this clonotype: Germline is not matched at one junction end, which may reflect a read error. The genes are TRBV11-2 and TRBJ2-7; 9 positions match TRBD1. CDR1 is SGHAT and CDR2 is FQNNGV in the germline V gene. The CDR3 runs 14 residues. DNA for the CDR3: TGTGCTGGCAGCTACCCGACAGGGGGTGGGGAGCAGCACTTC. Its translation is CAGSYPTGGGEQHF.

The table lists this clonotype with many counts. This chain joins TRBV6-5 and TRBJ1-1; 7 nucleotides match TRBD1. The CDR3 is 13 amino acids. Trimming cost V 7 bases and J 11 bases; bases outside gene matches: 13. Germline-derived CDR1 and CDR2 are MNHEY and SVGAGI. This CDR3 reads CASTQTLQGRAFF. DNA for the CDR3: TGTGCCAGCACCCAGACCCTACAGGGGAGGGCTTTCTTT.

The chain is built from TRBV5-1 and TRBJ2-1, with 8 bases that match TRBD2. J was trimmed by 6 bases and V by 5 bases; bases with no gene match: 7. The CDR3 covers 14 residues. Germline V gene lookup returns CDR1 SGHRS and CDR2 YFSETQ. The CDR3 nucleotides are TGCGCCAGCAGACCTTCTAGCGGGTTCAATGAGCAGTTCTTC. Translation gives CASRPSSGFNEQFF.

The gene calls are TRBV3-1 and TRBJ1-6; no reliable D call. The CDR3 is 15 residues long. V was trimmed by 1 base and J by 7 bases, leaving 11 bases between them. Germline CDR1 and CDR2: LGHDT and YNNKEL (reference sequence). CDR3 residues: CASSQVGRQNSPLHF. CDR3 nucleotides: TGTGCCAGCAGCCAAGTTGGACGGCAAAATTCACCCCTCCACTTT.

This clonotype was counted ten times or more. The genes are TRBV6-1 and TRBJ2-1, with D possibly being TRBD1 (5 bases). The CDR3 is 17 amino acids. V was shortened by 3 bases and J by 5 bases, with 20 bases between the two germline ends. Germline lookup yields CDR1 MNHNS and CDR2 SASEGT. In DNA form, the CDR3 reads TGTGCCAGCAGTGATACCCTACAGGTCCTCTTGCACAATGAGCAGTTCTTC. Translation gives CASSDTLQVLLHNEQFF.

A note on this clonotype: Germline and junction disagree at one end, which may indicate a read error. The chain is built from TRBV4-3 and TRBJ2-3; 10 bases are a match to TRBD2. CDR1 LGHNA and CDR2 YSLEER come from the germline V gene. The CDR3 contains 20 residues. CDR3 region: CASSQDLPSGTSERADAQYF. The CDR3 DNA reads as TGCGCCAGCAGCCAAGATCTTCCCTCCGGGACTAGCGAGAGAGCAGATGCGCAGTATTTT.

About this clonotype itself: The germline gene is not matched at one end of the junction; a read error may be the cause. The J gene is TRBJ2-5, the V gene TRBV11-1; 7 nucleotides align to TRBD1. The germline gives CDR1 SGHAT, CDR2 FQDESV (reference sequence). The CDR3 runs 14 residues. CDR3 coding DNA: TGTGCCTGCAGTGGACAGGTGGAGCTGGAGACCCAATACTTC. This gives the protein CACSGQVELETQYF.

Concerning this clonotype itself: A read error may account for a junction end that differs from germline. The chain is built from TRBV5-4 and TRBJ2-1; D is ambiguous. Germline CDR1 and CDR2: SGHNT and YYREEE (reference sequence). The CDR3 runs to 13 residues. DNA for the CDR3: TGTTCCAGCAGTCCCGACGGATACAATGAGCAGTTCTTC. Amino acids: CSSSPDGYNEQFF.

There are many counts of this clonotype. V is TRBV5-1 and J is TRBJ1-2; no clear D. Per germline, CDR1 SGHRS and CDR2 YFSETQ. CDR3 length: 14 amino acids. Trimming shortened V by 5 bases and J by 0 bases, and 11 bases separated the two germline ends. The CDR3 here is CASSIHGPNYGYTF. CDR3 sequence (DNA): TGCGCCAGCAGTATACACGGACCTAACTATGGCTACACCTTC. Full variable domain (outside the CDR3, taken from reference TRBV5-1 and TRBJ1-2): KAGVTQTPRYLIKTRGQQVTLSCSPISGHRSVSWYQQTPGQGLQFLFEYFSETQRNKGNFPGRFSGRQFSNSRSEMNVSTLELGDSALYLCASSIHGPNYGYTFGSGTRLTVV.

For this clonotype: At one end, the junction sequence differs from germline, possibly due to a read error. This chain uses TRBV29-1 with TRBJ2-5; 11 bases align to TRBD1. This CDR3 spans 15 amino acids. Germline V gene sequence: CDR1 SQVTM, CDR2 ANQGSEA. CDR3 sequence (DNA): TGCAGCATTGAAGTGGACAGGGGGCGAGCAGAGACCCAGTACTTC. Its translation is CSIEVDRGRAETQYF.

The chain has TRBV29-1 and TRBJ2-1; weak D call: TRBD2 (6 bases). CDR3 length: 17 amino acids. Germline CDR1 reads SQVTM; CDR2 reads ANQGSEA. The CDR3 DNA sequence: TGCAGTATTGAAGATGTCGGGGGAGCCCTTTCCTACAATGAGCAGTTCTTC. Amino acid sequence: CSIEDVGGALSYNEQFF.

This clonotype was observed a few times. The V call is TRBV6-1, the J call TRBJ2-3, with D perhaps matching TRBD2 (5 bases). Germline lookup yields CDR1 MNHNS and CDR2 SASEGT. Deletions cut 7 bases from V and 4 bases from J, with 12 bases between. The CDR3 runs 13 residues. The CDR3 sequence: CASTNLGADTQYF. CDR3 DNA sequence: TGTGCCAGCACCAACCTCGGGGCAGATACGCAGTATTTT.

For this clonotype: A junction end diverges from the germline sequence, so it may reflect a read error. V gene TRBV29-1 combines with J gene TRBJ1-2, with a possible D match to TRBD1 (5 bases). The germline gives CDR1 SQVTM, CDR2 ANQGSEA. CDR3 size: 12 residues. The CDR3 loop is CSAGGRDYGYTF. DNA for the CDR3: TGCAGCGCCGGGGGAAGGGACTATGGTTACACCTTC.

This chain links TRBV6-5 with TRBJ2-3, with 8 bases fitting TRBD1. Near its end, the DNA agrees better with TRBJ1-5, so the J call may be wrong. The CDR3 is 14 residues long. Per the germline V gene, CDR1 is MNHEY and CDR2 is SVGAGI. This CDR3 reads CASSYSKGQETQHF. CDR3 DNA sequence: TGTGCCAGCAGTTACTCGAAGGGACAGGAGACGCAGCATTTT.

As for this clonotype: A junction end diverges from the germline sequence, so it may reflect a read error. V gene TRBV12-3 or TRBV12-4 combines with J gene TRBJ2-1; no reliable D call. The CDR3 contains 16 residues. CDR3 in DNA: TGTGCCAGCAGTGGGCCCCGGCGGACCCCTCCGGATGAGCAGCTCTTC. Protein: CASSGPRRTPPDEQLF.

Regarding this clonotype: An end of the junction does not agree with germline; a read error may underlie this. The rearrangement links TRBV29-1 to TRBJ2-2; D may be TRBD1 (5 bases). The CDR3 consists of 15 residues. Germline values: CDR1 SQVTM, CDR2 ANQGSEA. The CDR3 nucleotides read TGCAGCGTTGAAGGGGTAACAGGTTTCACCGTGGAGCCGTTTTTT. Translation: CSVEGVTGFTVEPFF.

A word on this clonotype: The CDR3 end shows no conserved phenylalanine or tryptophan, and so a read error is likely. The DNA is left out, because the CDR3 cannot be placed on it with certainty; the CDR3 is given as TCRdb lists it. The CDR3 reads CSVEFEYGCTV. V and J are TRBV29-1 and TRBJ1-2. The CDR3 length equals 11 residues, ends included. Per the germline V gene, CDR1 is SQVTM and CDR2 is ANQGSEA.

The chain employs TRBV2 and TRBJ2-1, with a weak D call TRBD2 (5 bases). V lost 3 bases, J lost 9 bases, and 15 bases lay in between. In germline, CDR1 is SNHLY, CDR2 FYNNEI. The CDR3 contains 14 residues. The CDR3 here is CASSESRGWSEQFF. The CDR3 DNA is TGTGCCAGCAGTGAGAGTCGGGGATGGAGTGAGCAGTTCTTC.

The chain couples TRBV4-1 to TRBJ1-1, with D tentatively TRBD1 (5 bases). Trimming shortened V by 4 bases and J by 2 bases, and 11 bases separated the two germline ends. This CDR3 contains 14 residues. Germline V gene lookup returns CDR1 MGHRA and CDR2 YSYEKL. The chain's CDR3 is CASSRGVANTEAFF. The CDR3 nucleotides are TGCGCCAGCAGCCGGGGGGTGGCTAACACTGAAGCTTTCTTT.

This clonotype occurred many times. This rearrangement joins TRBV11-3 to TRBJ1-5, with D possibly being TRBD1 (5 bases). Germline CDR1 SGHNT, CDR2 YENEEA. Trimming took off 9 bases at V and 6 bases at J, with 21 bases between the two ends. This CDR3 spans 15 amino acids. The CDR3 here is CASCLDLGVAQPQHF. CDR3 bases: TGTGCCAGTTGCTTAGATCTGGGGGTGGCTCAGCCCCAGCATTTT.

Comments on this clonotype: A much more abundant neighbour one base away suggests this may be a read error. CDR3: CASSQDLGSVETKYF. CDR3 nucleotides: TGTGCCAGCAGCCAAGACCTGGGATCGGTGGAGACCAAGTACTTC. This sequence joins TRBV4-2 and TRBJ2-5, with no clear D. There are 15 residues in the CDR3. Looked up from germline, CDR1 is LGHNA and CDR2 is YNFKEQ.

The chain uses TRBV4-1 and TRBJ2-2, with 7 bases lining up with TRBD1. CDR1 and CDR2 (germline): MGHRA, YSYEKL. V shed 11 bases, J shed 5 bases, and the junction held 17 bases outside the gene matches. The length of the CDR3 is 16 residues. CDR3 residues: CAGNDLNRGLTGELFF. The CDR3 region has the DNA TGCGCCGGCAACGATCTGAACAGGGGATTAACCGGGGAGCTGTTTTTT.

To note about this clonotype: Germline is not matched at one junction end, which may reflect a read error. CDR3 in DNA: TGCGCCTGCGGACAAGGGGACAGGAACTATGACTACACCTTC. Protein sequence: CACGQGDRNYDYTF. The chain uses TRBV4-1 and TRBJ1-2; 8 bases are shared with TRBD1. CDR3 size: 14 residues. The germline V gene has CDR1 MGHRA and CDR2 YSYEKL.

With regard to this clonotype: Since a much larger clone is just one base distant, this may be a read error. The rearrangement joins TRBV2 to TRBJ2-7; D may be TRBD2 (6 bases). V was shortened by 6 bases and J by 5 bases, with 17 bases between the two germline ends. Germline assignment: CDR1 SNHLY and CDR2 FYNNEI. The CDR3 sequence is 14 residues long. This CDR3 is CASRRIIGEDEQYF. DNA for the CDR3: TGTGCCAGCAGGCGCATAATAGGGGAGGACGAGCAGTACTTC.

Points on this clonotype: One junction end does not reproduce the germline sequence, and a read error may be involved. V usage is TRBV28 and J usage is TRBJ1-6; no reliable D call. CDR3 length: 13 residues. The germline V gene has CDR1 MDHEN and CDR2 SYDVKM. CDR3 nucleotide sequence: TGTGCCAGAATCAGAGGGAGGAATTCACCCCTCCAATTT. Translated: CARIRGRNSPLQF. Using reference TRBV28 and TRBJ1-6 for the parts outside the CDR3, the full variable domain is DVKVTQSSRYLVKRTGEKVFLECVQDMDHENMFWYRQDPGLGLRLIYFSYDVKMKEKGDIPEGYSVSREKKERFSLILESASTNQTSMYLCARIRGRNSPLQFGNGTRLTVT.

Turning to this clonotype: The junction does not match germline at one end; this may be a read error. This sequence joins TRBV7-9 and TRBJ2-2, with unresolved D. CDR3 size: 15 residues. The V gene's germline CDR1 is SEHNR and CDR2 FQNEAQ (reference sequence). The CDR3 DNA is TGTGTCAGCAGCTTATCGAGTGCTGACACCTGGGAGCTGTTTTTT. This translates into CVSSLSSADTWELFF.